What follows are 9 T cell receptor beta chains derived from one specimen sequenced in a study of T cells in Graves' hyperthyroidism and ophthalmopathy. RNA transcripts were the template for amplifying TCR beta CDR3 regions. The TCR CDR3 was amplified in a first-round RT-PCR using the HTBI primer set. TCRdb independently ran MiXCR on the multiplex PCR reads; one entry per CDR3 protein. The sample shows around 450,000 distinct CDR3 sequences, approximately 14% of them seen only once. Input material: blood. All receptors come from a woman aged 18-29 years with Graves' hyperthyroidism.

The gene calls are TRBV9 and TRBJ2-6; D ambiguous. The CDR3 is 15 amino acids. From germline, CDR1 is SGDLS and CDR2 YYNGEE. Trimming cost V 4 bases and J 0 bases, with 8 bases left between them. CDR3 bases: TGTGCCAGCAGCCCGTTTACCTCTGGGGCCAACGTCCTGACTTTC. Amino acid sequence: CASSPFTSGANVLTF.

This clonotype was counted many times. The chain has TRBV7-3 and TRBJ1-1, with TRBD1 matching 7 bases. Per the germline V gene, CDR1 is SGHTA and CDR2 is FQGTGA. With V trimmed by 5 bases and J by 7 bases, 7 bases remained unmatched. The CDR3 spans 13 residues. The CDR3 coding sequence is TGTGCCAGCAGCCTACACCGGGACAGTGAAGCTTTCTTT. Its translation: CASSLHRDSEAFF.

This clonotype has more than one count but fewer than ten. This chain uses TRBV7-2 with TRBJ1-1; 7 bases match TRBD1. CDR1 and CDR2 (germline): SGHTA, FQGNSA. The CDR3 runs 14 residues. V trimming: 5 bases; J trimming: 7 bases; junction bases outside the gene matches: 10. CDR3: CASSTFGQAHEAFF. The CDR3 nucleotides read TGTGCCAGCAGCACGTTCGGACAGGCCCATGAAGCTTTCTTT.

The genes are TRBV7-8 and TRBJ1-4; D may be TRBD1 (5 bases). Germline values: CDR1 SGHVS, CDR2 FQNEAQ. This CDR3 spans 15 amino acids. The V gene lost 1 base and the J gene lost 3 bases, with 9 bases spanning the gap. For the CDR3, the DNA is TGTGCCAGCAGCTTAGTCAGGGACTCTAATGAAAAACTGTTTTTT. Residues: CASSLVRDSNEKLFF.

CDR3 sequence reads: CASSFLDRGPGYGYTF. The CDR3, as DNA: TGTGCCAGCAGTTTTTTGGACAGGGGGCCGGGCTATGGCTACACCTTC. The chain couples TRBV28 to TRBJ1-2; the match to TRBD1 covers 11 bases. The germline V gene has CDR1 MDHEN and CDR2 SYDVKM. V shed 3 bases and J 4 bases; nucleotides not matched to a gene: 7. The CDR3 loop spans 16 amino acids.

This chain links TRBV18 with TRBJ2-1; D is unresolved. Germline V gene lookup returns CDR1 KGHSH and CDR2 LQKENI. Trimming removed 2 bases from V and 4 bases from J, with 9 bases in between. The CDR3 is 14 amino acids. This chain's CDR3 is CASSPEARYNEQFF. The CDR3 DNA is TGTGCCAGCTCACCAGAGGCCCGATACAATGAGCAGTTCTTC.

This clonotype has a handful of counts. The CDR3 region has the DNA TGTGCCAGCAGTGATTCGCAGACAGGGGAAGACTTAATTGAAGCTTTCTTT. Translating gives CASSDSQTGEDLIEAFF. The chain is built from TRBV6-4 and TRBJ1-1; TRBD1 agrees at 8 bases. The V gene's germline CDR1 is MRHNA and CDR2 SNTAGT. Trimming removed 3 bases from V and 7 bases from J; junction bases left unmatched: 16. This CDR3 is built from 17 residues.

This clonotype occurred many times. The chain combines TRBV18 with TRBJ2-7, with D unclear. The germline V and J ends were trimmed by 2 bases and 2 bases, with 10 bases remaining between them. Germline CDR1 and CDR2: KGHSH and LQKENI. The CDR3 is 14 amino acids. The CDR3 DNA reads TGTGCCAGCTCACCATCGCCGGGTCCCTACGAGCAGTACTTC. Residues: CASSPSPGPYEQYF.

There are many counts of this clonotype. The chain is built from TRBV3-1 and TRBJ1-4, with 9 bases fitting TRBD1. The CDR3 runs to 16 residues. CDR1 and CDR2 (germline): LGHDT, YNNKEL (reference sequence). The V and J ends lost 2 bases and 7 bases, in that order; junction bases with no gene match: 8. The CDR3, as DNA: TGTGCCAGCAGCCAATTCGTGGGACAGGGTTTTGAAAAACTGTTTTTT. It specifies CASSQFVGQGFEKLFF. Complete variable domain (other parts from reference TRBV3-1 and TRBJ1-4): DTAVSQTPKYLVTQMGNDKSIKCEQNLGHDTMYWYKQDSKKFLKIMFSYNNKELIINETVPNRFSPKSPDKAHLNLHINSLELGDSAVYFCASSQFVGQGFEKLFFGSGTQLSVL.